Presented here are 5 T cell receptor beta chains from one specimen sequenced in a study of PD-L1 blockade in urothelial cancer. Indicated time point: pretreatment peripheral blood. Assay used: immunoSEQ multiplex PCR; TCRdb lists only in-frame clones, some missing. The sample lists roughly 49,000 clones; about 82% were seen once. Sequenced material: PBMCs, taken around atezolizumab (anti-PD-L1) treatment. These receptors originate from a man between 60 and 70 years old with urothelial cancer.

This clone showed up just once. The rearrangement links TRBV10-3 to TRBJ1-1, with 11 positions matching TRBD1. The CDR3 totals 14 residues. The trim removed 0 bases at V and 10 bases at J, leaving 4 bases unmatched. Per germline, CDR1 ENHRY and CDR2 SYGVKD. CDR3 amino acids: CAISESEDRGRAFF. CDR3 sequence (DNA): TGTGCCATCAGTGAGTCCGAGGACAGGGGGCGAGCTTTCTTT.

The rearrangement uses TRBV19 and TRBJ1-3; D unresolved. V was shortened by 10 bases and J by 0 bases, with 7 bases between the two germline ends. The CDR3 consists of 12 residues. The germline V gene has CDR1 LNHDA and CDR2 SQIVND (reference sequence). In DNA, the CDR3 is TGTGCCACCACAGACTCTGGAAACACCATATATTTT. It yields the protein CATTDSGNTIYF. The full variable domain, with the rest looked up from reference TRBV19 and TRBJ1-3, is DGGITQSPKYLFRKEGQNVTLSCEQNLNHDAMYWYRQDPGQGLRLIYYSQIVNDFQKGDIAEGYSVSREKKESFPLTVTSAQKNPTAFYLCATTDSGNTIYFGEGSWLTVV.

The genes are TRBV30 and TRBJ1-1; 8 bases line up with TRBD1. V shed 5 bases, J shed 2 bases, and the junction held 1 base outside the gene matches. Germline V gene lookup returns CDR1 GTSNPN and CDR2 SVGIG (reference sequence). This CDR3 contains 12 residues. The CDR3 region is CAWGQGNTEAFF. The CDR3, as DNA: TGTGCCTGGGGACAGGGAAACACTGAAGCTTTCTTT.

The chain is built from TRBV7-9 and TRBJ2-7; D call uncertain. CDR3 length equals 14 residues. V was cut by 5 bases and J by 4 bases, with 15 bases left in between. CDR1 and CDR2 (germline): SEHNR, FQNEAQ (reference sequence). CDR3 DNA sequence: TGTGCCAGCAGCCAAGACTGGAACGCGTACGAGCAGTACTTC. Its protein is CASSQDWNAYEQYF.

The rearrangement uses TRBV15 and TRBJ2-2, with 10 bases aligning to TRBD1. Germline-derived CDR1 and CDR2 are LNHNV and YYDKDF (reference sequence). Unmatched junction bases numbered 0, after V lost 3 bases and J lost 5 bases. The CDR3 contains 14 residues. Here the CDR3 reads CATSRGQGTGELFF. The DNA of the CDR3 is TGTGCCACCAGCAGGGGACAGGGGACCGGGGAGCTGTTTTTT.